This T cell receptor beta chain came from a study of beta chain features in type 1 diabetes. This clone came up a few times. What it binds is unknown. The authors reverse transcribed all of the isolated RNA, so sequencing captured expressed TCRB transcripts. The data were produced by immunoSEQ multiplex PCR, yet TCRdb's version contains in-frame clones alone and is incomplete. The repertoire has roughly 450,000 clones, approximately 15% of them found once; the top ten carry roughly 0.038%. Study-wide points: Moderate but significant shortening of TCRB CDR3s was recorded in all four CD4+ subsets from Type 1 diabetes patients.

The source is a man under 40 in good health. The sequenced sample was naive CD4+ T cells from blood.

In DNA form, the CDR3 reads TGTGCCAGCAGCCCCCCGGGGGGGGCGATCACAGATACGCAGTATTTT. Amino acid sequence: CASSPPGGAITDTQYF. This chain connects TRBV5-4 to TRBJ2-3, with TRBD2 matching over 8 bases. This CDR3 is 16 amino acids long. From germline, CDR1 is SGHNT and CDR2 YYREEE (reference sequence). V shed 4 bases, J shed 2 bases, and the junction held 9 bases outside the gene matches.